This T cell receptor beta chain was identified in a study of blood T cell repertoires in COVID-19. The repertoire was sequenced with immunoSEQ multiplex PCR; TCRdb's copy has only in-frame clones and lacks some. The table lists over 200,000 clones, 65% to 85% of them singletons. Per the germline V gene, CDR1 is SGHDN and CDR2 is FVKESK. CDR3 length: 17 amino acids. J lost 5 bases, V lost 0 bases, and 7 bases had no gene match. The receptor was derived from a woman older than 75 with acute or convalescent COVID-19. The V and J genes are TRBV14 and TRBJ2-2; TRBD1 aligns across 9 bases. The sequenced sample was peripheral blood. The CDR3 sequence is CASSQEALGTGTGELFF. The CDR3 DNA follows: TGTGCCAGCAGCCAAGAAGCCCTCGGGACAGGGACCGGGGAGCTGTTTTTT.